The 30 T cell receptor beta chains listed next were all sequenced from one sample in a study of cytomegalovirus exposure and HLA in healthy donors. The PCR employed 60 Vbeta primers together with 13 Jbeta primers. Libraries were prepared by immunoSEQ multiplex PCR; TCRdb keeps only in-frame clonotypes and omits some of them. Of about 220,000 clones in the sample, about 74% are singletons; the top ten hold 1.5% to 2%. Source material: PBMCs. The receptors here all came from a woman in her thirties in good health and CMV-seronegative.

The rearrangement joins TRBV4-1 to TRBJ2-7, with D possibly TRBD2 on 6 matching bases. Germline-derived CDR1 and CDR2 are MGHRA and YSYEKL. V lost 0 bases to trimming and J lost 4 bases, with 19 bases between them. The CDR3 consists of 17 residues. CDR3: CASSQDPEGFGGYEQYF. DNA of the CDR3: TGCGCCAGCAGCCAAGATCCTGAGGGATTCGGGGGATACGAGCAGTACTTC.

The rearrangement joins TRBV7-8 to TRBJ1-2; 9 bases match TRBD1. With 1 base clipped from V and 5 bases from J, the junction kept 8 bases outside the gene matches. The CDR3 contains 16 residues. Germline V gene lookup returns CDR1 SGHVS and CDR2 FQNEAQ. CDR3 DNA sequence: TGTGCCAGCAGCTTAGGGGTGATGGGACAGGGTTATGGCTACACCTTC. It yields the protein CASSLGVMGQGYGYTF.

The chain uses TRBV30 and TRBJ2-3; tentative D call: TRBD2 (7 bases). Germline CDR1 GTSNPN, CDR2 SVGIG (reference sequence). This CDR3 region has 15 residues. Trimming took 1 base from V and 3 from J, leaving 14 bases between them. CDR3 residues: CAWSGAGRGTDTQYF. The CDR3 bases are TGTGCCTGGAGTGGGGCAGGGAGGGGGACAGATACGCAGTATTTT.

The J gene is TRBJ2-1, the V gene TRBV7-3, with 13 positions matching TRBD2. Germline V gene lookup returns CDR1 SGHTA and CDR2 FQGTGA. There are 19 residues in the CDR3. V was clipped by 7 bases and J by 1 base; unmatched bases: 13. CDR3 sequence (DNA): TGTGCCAGCAACTCCCTGACTAGCGGGGGGCCTAAATCCTACAATGAGCAGTTCTTC. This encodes CASNSLTSGGPKSYNEQFF.

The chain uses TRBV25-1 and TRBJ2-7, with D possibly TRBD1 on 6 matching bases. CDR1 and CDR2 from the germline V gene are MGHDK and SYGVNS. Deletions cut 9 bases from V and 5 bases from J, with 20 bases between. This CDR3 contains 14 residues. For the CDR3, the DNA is TGTGCCAGTCTTGGTCTTCAGGGGAGTGACGAGCAGTACTTC. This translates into CASLGLQGSDEQYF.

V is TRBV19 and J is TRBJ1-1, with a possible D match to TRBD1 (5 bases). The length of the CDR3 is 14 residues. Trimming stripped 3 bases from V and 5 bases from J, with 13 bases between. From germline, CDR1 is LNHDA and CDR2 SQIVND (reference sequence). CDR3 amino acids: CASSISRVGTEAFF. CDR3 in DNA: TGTGCCAGTAGTATTTCCAGGGTTGGTACTGAAGCTTTCTTT.

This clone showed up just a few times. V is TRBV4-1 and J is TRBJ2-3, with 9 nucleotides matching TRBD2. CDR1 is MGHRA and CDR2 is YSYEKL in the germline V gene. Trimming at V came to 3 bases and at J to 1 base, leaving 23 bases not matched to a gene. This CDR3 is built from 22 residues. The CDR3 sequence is CASSHPDYGGAGASGGTDTQYF. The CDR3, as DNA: TGCGCCAGCAGCCATCCCGACTATGGGGGTGCCGGGGCTAGCGGGGGCACAGATACGCAGTATTTT.

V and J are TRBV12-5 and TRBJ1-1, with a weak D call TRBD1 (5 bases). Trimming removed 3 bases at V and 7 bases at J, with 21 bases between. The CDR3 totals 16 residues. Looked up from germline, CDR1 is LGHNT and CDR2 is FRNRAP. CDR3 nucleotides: TGTGCTAGTGGTTTTGACCTGCAGCGGGGGAGTGGTGAAGCTTTCTTT. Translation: CASGFDLQRGSGEAFF.

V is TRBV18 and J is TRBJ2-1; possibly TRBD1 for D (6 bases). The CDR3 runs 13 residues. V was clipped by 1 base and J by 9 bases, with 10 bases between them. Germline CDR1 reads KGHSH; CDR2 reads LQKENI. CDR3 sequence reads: CASSPQQGSEQFF. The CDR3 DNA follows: TGTGCCAGCTCACCACAACAGGGTTCTGAGCAGTTCTTC.

The CDR3 reads CACTGGAKNIQYF. DNA of the CDR3: TGTGCCTGCACTGGGGGGGCCAAAAACATTCAGTACTTC. The V call is TRBV30, the J call TRBJ2-4, with TRBD2 as a possible D gene (6 bases). CDR3 length: 13 residues. V was cut by 6 bases and J by 1 base, with 10 bases left in between. Germline CDR1 and CDR2: GTSNPN and SVGIG (reference sequence).

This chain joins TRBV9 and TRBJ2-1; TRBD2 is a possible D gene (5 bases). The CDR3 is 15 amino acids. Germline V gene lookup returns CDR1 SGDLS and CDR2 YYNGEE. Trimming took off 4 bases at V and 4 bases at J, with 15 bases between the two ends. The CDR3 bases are TGTGCCAGCAGCCCCCGGAGAGCGGCTTACAATGAGCAGTTCTTC. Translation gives CASSPRRAAYNEQFF.

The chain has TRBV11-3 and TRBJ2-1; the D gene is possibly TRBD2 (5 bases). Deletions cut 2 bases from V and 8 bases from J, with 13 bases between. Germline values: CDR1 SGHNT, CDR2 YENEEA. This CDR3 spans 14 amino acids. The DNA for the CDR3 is TGTGCCAGCAGCTTATTGTCGGGGAACTATGAGCAGTTCTTC. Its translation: CASSLLSGNYEQFF. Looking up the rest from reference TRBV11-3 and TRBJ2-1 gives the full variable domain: EAGVVQSPRYKIIEKKQPVAFWCNPISGHNTLYWYLQNLGQGPELLIRYENEEAVDDSQLPKDRFSAERLKGVDSTLKIQPAELGDSAVYLCASSLLSGNYEQFFGPGTRLTVL.

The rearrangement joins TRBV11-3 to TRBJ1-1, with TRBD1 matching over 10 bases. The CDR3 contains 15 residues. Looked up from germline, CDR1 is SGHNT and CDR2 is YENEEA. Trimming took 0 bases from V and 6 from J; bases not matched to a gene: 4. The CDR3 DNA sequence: TGTGCCAGCAGCTTAGAGCCGGGACAGGGGTCTGAAGCTTTCTTT. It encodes CASSLEPGQGSEAFF.

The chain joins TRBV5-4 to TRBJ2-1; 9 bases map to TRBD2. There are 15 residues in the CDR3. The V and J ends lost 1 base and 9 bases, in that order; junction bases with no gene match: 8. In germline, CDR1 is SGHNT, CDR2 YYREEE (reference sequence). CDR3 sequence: CASSLLAGAGGEQFF. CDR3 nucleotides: TGTGCCAGCAGCTTGTTAGCGGGGGCCGGTGGTGAGCAGTTCTTC.

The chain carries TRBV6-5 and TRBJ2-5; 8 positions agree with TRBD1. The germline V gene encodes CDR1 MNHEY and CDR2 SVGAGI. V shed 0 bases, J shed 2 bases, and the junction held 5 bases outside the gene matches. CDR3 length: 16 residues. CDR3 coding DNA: TGTGCCAGCAGTTACTCTGGAGGGACAGGACAAGAGACCCAGTACTTC. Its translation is CASSYSGGTGQETQYF.

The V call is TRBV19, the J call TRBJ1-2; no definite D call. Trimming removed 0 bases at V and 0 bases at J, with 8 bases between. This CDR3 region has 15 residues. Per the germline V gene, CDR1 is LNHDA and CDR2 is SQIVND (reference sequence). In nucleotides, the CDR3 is TGTGCCAGTAGTATAGAGACACCACCTAACTATGGCTACACCTTC. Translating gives CASSIETPPNYGYTF. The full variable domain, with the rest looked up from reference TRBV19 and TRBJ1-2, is DGGITQSPKYLFRKEGQNVTLSCEQNLNHDAMYWYRQDPGQGLRLIYYSQIVNDFQKGDIAEGYSVSREKKESFPLTVTSAQKNPTAFYLCASSIETPPNYGYTFGSGTRLTVV.

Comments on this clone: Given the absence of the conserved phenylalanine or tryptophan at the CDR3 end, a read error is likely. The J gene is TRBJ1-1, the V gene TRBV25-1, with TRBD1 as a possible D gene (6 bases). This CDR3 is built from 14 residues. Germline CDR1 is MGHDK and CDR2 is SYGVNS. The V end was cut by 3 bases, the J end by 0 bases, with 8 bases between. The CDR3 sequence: CASSEGHLNTEAFL. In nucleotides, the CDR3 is TGTGCCAGCAGTGAGGGACATCTGAACACTGAAGCTTTCTTG.

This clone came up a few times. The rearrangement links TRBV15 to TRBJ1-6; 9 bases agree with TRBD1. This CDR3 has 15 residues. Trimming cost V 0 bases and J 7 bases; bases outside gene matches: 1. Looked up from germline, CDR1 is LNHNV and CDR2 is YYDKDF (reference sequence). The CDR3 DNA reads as TGTGCCACCAGCAGAGATGGACAGGGGAATTCACCCCTCCACTTT. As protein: CATSRDGQGNSPLHF.

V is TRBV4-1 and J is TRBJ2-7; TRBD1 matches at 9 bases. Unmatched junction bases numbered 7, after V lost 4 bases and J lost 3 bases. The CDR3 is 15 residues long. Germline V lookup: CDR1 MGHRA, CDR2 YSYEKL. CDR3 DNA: TGCGCCAGCAGCCCACAACAGGGGGCGCGCTACGAGCAGTACTTC. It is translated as CASSPQQGARYEQYF.

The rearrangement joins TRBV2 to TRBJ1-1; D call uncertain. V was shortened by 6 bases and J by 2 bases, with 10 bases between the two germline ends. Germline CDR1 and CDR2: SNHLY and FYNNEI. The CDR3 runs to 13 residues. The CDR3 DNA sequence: TGTGCCAGCAGCGGTACGGTTAACACTGAAGCTTTCTTT. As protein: CASSGTVNTEAFF. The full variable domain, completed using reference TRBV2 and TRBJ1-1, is EPEVTQTPSHQVTQMGQEVILRCVPISNHLYFYWYRQILGQKVEFLVSFYNNEISEKSEIFDDQFSVERPDGSNFTLKIRSTKLEDSAMYFCASSGTVNTEAFFGQGTRLTVV.

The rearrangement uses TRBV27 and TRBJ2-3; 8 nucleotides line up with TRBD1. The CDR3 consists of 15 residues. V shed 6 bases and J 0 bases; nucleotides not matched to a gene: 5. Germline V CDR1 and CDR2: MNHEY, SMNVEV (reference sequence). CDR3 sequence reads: CASSRRTGSTDTQYF. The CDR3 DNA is TGTGCCAGCAGCCGCCGGACAGGGAGCACAGATACGCAGTATTTT.

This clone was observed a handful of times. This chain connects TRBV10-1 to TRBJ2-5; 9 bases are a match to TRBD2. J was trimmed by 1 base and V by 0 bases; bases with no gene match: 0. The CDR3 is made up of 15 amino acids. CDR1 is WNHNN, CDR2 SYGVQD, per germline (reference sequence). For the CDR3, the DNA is TGCGCCAGCAGTGAGTCGGGACTAGCCCAAGAGACCCAGTACTTC. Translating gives CASSESGLAQETQYF.

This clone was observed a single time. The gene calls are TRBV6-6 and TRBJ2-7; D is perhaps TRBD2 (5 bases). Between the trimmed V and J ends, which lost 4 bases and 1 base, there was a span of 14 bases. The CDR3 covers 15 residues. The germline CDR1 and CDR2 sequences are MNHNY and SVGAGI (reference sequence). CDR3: CASSSSPGLSYEQYF. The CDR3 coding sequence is TGTGCCAGCAGTTCCTCCCCGGGATTATCCTACGAGCAGTACTTC.

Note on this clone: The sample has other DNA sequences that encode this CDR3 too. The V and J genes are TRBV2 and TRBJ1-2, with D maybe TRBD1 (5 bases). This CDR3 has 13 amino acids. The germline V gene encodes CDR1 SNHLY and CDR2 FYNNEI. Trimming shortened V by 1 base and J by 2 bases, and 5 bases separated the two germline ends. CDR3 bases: TGTGCCAGCAGTGAAGACAGGAACTATGGCTACACCTTC. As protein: CASSEDRNYGYTF.

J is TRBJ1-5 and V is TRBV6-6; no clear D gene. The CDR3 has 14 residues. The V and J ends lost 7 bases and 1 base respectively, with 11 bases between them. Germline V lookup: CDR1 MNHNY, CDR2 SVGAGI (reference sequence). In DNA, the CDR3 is TGTGCCAGCAATAACTACAAGAGCAATCAGCCCCAGCATTTT. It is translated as CASNNYKSNQPQHF.

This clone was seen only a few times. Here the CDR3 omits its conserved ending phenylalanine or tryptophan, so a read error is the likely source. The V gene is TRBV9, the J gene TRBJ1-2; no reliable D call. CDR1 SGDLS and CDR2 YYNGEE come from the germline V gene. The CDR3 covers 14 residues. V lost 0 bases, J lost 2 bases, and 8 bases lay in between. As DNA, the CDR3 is TGTGCCAGCAGCGTAGCCGGATACAACTATGGCTACACCTTG. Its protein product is CASSVAGYNYGYTL.

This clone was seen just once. CDR3 coding DNA: TGTGCCAGCAGTTCCCTCGACAGGGGAGGGACTGAAGCTTTCTTT. Amino acids: CASSSLDRGGTEAFF. J is TRBJ1-1 and V is TRBV6-5, with TRBD1 identical over 8 bases. The V segment lost 4 bases and the J segment 5 bases; nucleotides outside the gene matches: 9. The CDR3 has 15 amino acids. CDR1 MNHEY and CDR2 SVGAGI come from the germline V gene.

The DNA for the CDR3 is TGTGCCTGGGCAGGGGGCCATAATTCACCCCTCCACTTT. Its protein product is CAWAGGHNSPLHF. V usage is TRBV30 and J usage is TRBJ1-6; 8 bases fit TRBD1. The CDR3 sequence is 13 residues long. Trimming at V came to 5 bases and at J to 5 bases, leaving 2 bases not matched to a gene. The germline CDR1 and CDR2 sequences are GTSNPN and SVGIG (reference sequence).

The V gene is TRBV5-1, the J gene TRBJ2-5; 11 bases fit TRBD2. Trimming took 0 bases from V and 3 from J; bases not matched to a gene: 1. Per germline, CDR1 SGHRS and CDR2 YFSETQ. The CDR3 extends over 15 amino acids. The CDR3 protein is CASSLVLAGEETQYF. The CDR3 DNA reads TGCGCCAGCAGCTTGGTACTAGCGGGGGAAGAGACCCAGTACTTC.

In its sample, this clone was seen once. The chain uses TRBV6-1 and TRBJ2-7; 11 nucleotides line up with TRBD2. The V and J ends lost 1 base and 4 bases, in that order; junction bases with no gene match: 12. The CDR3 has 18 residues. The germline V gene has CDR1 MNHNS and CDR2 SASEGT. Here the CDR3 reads CASSEETWVVAGGYEQYF. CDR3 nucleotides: TGTGCCAGCAGTGAAGAAACATGGGTGGTAGCGGGAGGGTACGAGCAGTACTTC.